These T cell receptor beta chains were read from a single sample in a study of blood T cells in healthy people across ages. TCRdb independently ran MiXCR on the 5' RACE reads; one entry per CDR3 protein. The data show 1,500,000 or so distinct CDR3 sequences, 55% to 75% seen once. Sequencing was carried out using blood. The origin of the receptors is a man between 18 and 29 years old in good health. Both conserved end residues are part of each CDR3. D genes are given only for firm matches. Clone size is shown for a subset of rows, as once, few, many or a class of expanded clone.

J gene | D gene | clone size | V gene | CDR3 DNA | CDR3 protein
TRBJ2-7 | . | . | TRBV7-8 | TGTGCCAGCAGCCATGGGCTTCAAGAGCAGTACTTC | CASSHGLQEQYF
TRBJ2-1 | . | once | TRBV27 | TGTGCCAGCCGTACAACCCCGGGTTACGTGCAGTTCTTC | CASRTTPGYVQFF
TRBJ2-7 | . | . | TRBV7-9 | TGTGCCAGCAGCTTAGTTGGGGGGTTGTTCGACGAGCAGTACTTC | CASSLVGGLFDEQYF
TRBJ2-4 | . | . | TRBV20-1 | TGCAGTGCTAGAGATGGGGCCTCGGGAAACATTCAGTACTTC | CSARDGASGNIQYF
TRBJ2-1 | . | few | TRBV20-1 | TGCAGTGCAACCGGGACTGGAAAAGTGCAGTTCTTC | CSATGTGKVQFF
TRBJ2-7 | TRBD1 | once | TRBV28 | TGTGCCAGCAGGGGGACAGGGAGTGGCTACGAGCAGTACTTC | CASRGTGSGYEQYF
TRBJ1-2 | TRBD1 | . | TRBV6-5 | TGTGCCAGCAGTTGCTTTTATCCCAGGGGGCTAACGGTTGAAGCTAACTATGGCTACACCTTC | CASSCFYPRGLTVEANYGYTF
TRBJ2-1 | TRBD2 | few | TRBV6-1 | TGTGCCAGCAGTAAGACTAGCGAGGGGTACAATGAGCAGTTCTTC | CASSKTSEGYNEQFF
TRBJ2-1 | TRBD2 | . | TRBV9 | TGTGCCAGCAGCACTAGCGGGCTTCCTCTTGACAATGAGCAGTTCTTC | CASSTSGLPLDNEQFF
TRBJ1-2 | . | . | TRBV4-2 | TGTGCCAGCAGCCAAGATGGGTCAGCGGATGGCTACACCTTC | CASSQDGSADGYTF
TRBJ2-6 | TRBD2 | few | TRBV4-1 | TGCGCCAGCAGCCAAGGTTTAGCGGGACCCTCTGGGGCCAACGTCCTGACTTTC | CASSQGLAGPSGANVLTF
TRBJ2-7 | TRBD2 | . | TRBV10-3 | TGTGCCATCAGTGAGTCGAGGGCTAGCGGGAGATACGAGCAGTACTTC | CAISESRASGRYEQYF
TRBJ2-4 | TRBD1 | . | TRBV7-9 | TGTGCCAGCAGCCACGTCGACAGGGCGAAAAACATTCAGTACTTC | CASSHVDRAKNIQYF
TRBJ1-5 | . | few | TRBV2 | TGTGCCAGCACCTTGGGGGCACCCGGAAGGGTGAATCAGCCCCAGCATTTT | CASTLGAPGRVNQPQHF
TRBJ1-2 | TRBD1 | many | TRBV11-2 | TGTGCCAGCAGCTGGGGACAGGGGTTTGGCTACACCTTC | CASSWGQGFGYTF
TRBJ1-1 | . | . | TRBV13 | TGTGCCAGCAGCTTAGAAGGCCAGGGTTCGGCTGAAGCTTTCTTT | CASSLEGQGSAEAFF
TRBJ2-6 | . | few | TRBV13 | TGTGCCAGCGAGGACAACCACTCTGGGGCCAACGTCCTGACTTTC | CASEDNHSGANVLTF
TRBJ1-1 | . | . | TRBV6-6 | TGTGCCAGCAGTTACTCGAAGCTGGGCGGGGTGAGCACTGAAGCTTTCTTT | CASSYSKLGGVSTEAFF
TRBJ2-5 | . | . | TRBV4-1 | TGCGCCAGCAGCCAGTCGGTGGGAGAGACCCAGTACTTC | CASSQSVGETQYF
TRBJ2-7 | . | . | TRBV27 | TGTGCCAGCAGTTTACCGCCAGGCCTCTACGAGCAGTACTTC | CASSLPPGLYEQYF
TRBJ2-5 | TRBD1 | . | TRBV11-2 | TGTGCCAGCAGCTTTATGGGACAGGGGGGTAAAGAGACCCAGTACTTC | CASSFMGQGGKETQYF
TRBJ2-3 | . | . | TRBV9 | TGTGCCAGCAGCGTAGCTGAGAGGGCAGATACGCAGTATTTT | CASSVAERADTQYF
TRBJ2-5 | . | . | TRBV5-1 | TGCGCCAGCAGCTTGTTGACGGGGCCTTCCTACGAGCGGTACTTC | CASSLLTGPSYERYF
TRBJ1-2 | . | few | TRBV9 | TGTGCCAGCACCCCAGCGGGGTCGGGGACTAACTATGGCTACACCTTC | CASTPAGSGTNYGYTF
TRBJ2-7 | TRBD1 | once | TRBV7-9 | TGTGCCAGCAGCGGGAGGACAGGGTCTTCGGGCGAGCAGTACTTC | CASSGRTGSSGEQYF
TRBJ2-3 | . | once | TRBV7-7 | TGTGCTAGCAGCTTAGACAGGTACACAGATACGCAGTATTTT | CASSLDRYTDTQYF
TRBJ2-1 | TRBD1 | . | TRBV7-9 | TGTGCCAGCCCCCTGAACAGGGGGGCCTACAATGAGCAGTTCTTC | CASPLNRGAYNEQFF
TRBJ1-5 | . | . | TRBV5-1 | TGCGCCAGCAGCTTGGTTCCAGGGAGGGGTCAGCCCCAGCATTTT | CASSLVPGRGQPQHF
TRBJ2-5 | TRBD1 | few | TRBV4-1 | TGCGCCAGCAGCCAGACACTCGGGACAGGGTCGCGGGAGCAGTACTTC | CASSQTLGTGSREQYF
TRBJ2-3 | . | . | TRBV10-3 | TGTGCCATCAGTGAGTCGGACCTTACCTATGATACGCAGTATTTT | CAISESDLTYDTQYF
TRBJ2-1 | TRBD1 | . | TRBV5-6 | TGTGCCAGCACCTGGACAGGGTCTTACAATGAGCAGTTCTTC | CASTWTGSYNEQFF
TRBJ1-6 | . | . | TRBV7-9 | TGTGCCAGCAGCTATGACACAGGTTTAACTTCACCCCTCCACTTT | CASSYDTGLTSPLHF
TRBJ1-4 | . | . | TRBV4-3 | TGCGCCAGCAGCCAAGATTCGGGGATCGATGGGGAAAAACTGTTTTTT | CASSQDSGIDGEKLFF
TRBJ1-1 | TRBD1 | . | TRBV20-1 | TGCAGTGTTAGAGATTCGAATTTAGGGACAGGGCTTCTCTCTGAAGCTTTCTTT | CSVRDSNLGTGLLSEAFF
TRBJ2-1 | . | . | TRBV20-1 | TGCAGTGCTAGAGAGGCGGGAACGACCGAGCAGTTCTTC | CSAREAGTTEQFF
TRBJ2-1 | . | . | TRBV20-1 | TGCAGTGCCAATAGGGGGGGCGAGCAGTTCTTC | CSANRGGEQFF
TRBJ1-1 | . | few | TRBV29-1 | TGCAGCGTTGACCGAGCTGAAGCTTTCTTT | CSVDRAEAFF
TRBJ1-4 | . | . | TRBV5-5 | TGTGCCAGCAGCTTGGGGGCTTTGGACAGTTGTGAAAAACTGTTTTTT | CASSLGALDSCEKLFF
TRBJ2-7 | TRBD2 | . | TRBV4-1 | TGCGCCAGCAGCCCGTTGGATATTAGCGGGAGCTCCTACGAGCAGTACTTC | CASSPLDISGSSYEQYF
TRBJ1-2 | . | . | TRBV7-9 | TGTGCCAGCAGCTTAGGCCCGGGGAAGTATGGCTACACCTTC | CASSLGPGKYGYTF
TRBJ2-7 | . | . | TRBV28 | TGTGCCAGCTTAGGACTCTCTAGCTCCTACGGGCAGTACTTC | CASLGLSSSYGQYF
TRBJ2-7 | . | . | TRBV6-6 | TGTGCCAGCAGTTACATCAGTTTAGAAGACGAGCAGTACTTC | CASSYISLEDEQYF
TRBJ2-7 | . | . | TRBV5-1 | TGCGCCAGCAGGACGACCGGGACTGCGGGTGGGTACGAGCAGTACTTC | CASRTTGTAGGYEQYF
TRBJ2-5 | TRBD1 | . | TRBV5-1 | TGCGCCGGCAGCCCAGGGGGTGGGCAAGAGACCCAGTACTTC | CAGSPGGGQETQYF
TRBJ2-7 | . | . | TRBV4-1 | TGCGCCAGCAGCCAAGACGGGTTAGGGGCCTACGAGCAGTACTTC | CASSQDGLGAYEQYF
TRBJ1-1 | . | . | TRBV6-2/TRBV6-3 | TGTGCCAGCAGTTACTCGATTATTTTTCGGGGGTTGAACACTGAAGCTTTCTTT | CASSYSIIFRGLNTEAFF
TRBJ1-4 | . | . | TRBV12-3/TRBV12-4 | TGTGCCAGCAGTTTCGGGGGGGGCGGGAATGAAAAACTGTTTTTT | CASSFGGGGNEKLFF
TRBJ1-6 | TRBD1 | . | TRBV10-3 | TGTGCCATCAGGAGGACCCGGGACAGACCTAATTCACCCCTCCACTTT | CAIRRTRDRPNSPLHF
TRBJ2-7 | . | few | TRBV5-1 | TGCGCCAGCAGCTTGTTGCAGTTAGGGAGCGAGCAGTACTTC | CASSLLQLGSEQYF
TRBJ2-6 | . | . | TRBV20-1 | TGCAGTGCAGGGACCACGGCCGGGGCCAACGTCCTGACTTTC | CSAGTTAGANVLTF
TRBJ2-1 | . | . | TRBV18 | TGTGCCAGCTCAATTCGGCCTCCGAATCATGACGATGAGCAGTTCTTC | CASSIRPPNHDDEQFF
TRBJ2-1 | . | . | TRBV9 | TGTGCCAGCAGCCAGGGCCTCCGGAGTGAGCAGTTCTTC | CASSQGLRSEQFF
TRBJ2-5 | TRBD2 | . | TRBV3-1 | TGTGCCAGCAGCGTCGGGACTAGCGGGATTCAAGAGACCCAGTACTTC | CASSVGTSGIQETQYF
TRBJ2-2 | . | . | TRBV5-1 | TGCGCCAGCACCCGGGAGGGACAGATCGGGGAGCTGTTTTTT | CASTREGQIGELFF
TRBJ2-1 | . | . | TRBV29-1 | TGCAGCGCCTACCATAATGAGCAGTTCTTC | CSAYHNEQFF
TRBJ2-7 | . | . | TRBV28 | TGTGCCAGCTTCGGGACCAAATCCTACGAGCAGTACTTC | CASFGTKSYEQYF
TRBJ1-2 | TRBD1 | few | TRBV4-3 | TGCGCCAGCAGCCACCAGGACAGGCCAGCCTATGGCTACACCTTC | CASSHQDRPAYGYTF